The next 16 T cell receptor beta chains were all read from a single sample in a study of T cells in Graves' hyperthyroidism and ophthalmopathy. The investigators amplified TCR beta CDR3 regions from RNA transcripts. HTBI primers were used for first-round RT-PCR of the TCR CDR3. TCRdb re-called the multiplex PCR reads through MiXCR, storing one row per CDR3 protein. This sample has some 350,000 distinct CDR3 sequences, with over 12% found just once. Sequenced: blood. Every receptor here comes from a woman aged 55-69 years with Graves' ophthalmopathy.

CDR3 in DNA: TGTGCCAGCAGCCAGGCGCGAGCCGGGGAGCTGTTTTTT. Translating it yields CASSQARAGELFF. This chain links TRBV14 with TRBJ2-2; the D is unclear. V lost 3 bases, J lost 6 bases, and 8 bases lay in between. This CDR3 is 13 amino acids long. The V gene's germline CDR1 is SGHDN and CDR2 FVKESK.

This clonotype was observed a handful of times. The CDR3 loop reads CSAGGMDFESPLHF. CDR3 in DNA: TGCAGTGCTGGGGGGATGGACTTTGAATCACCCCTCCACTTT. The chain employs TRBV20-1 and TRBJ1-6; D is possibly TRBD1 (5 bases). From germline, CDR1 is DFQATT and CDR2 SNEGSKA (reference sequence). Trimming removed 5 bases at V and 10 bases at J, with 18 bases between. The CDR3 has 14 amino acids.

The chain employs TRBV5-4 and TRBJ2-1; D not resolved. The CDR3 is 13 residues long. V lost 7 bases and J 5 bases, leaving 13 bases between the germline ends. CDR1 is SGHNT, CDR2 YYREEE, per germline (reference sequence). CDR3 sequence: CASRPTPNNEQFF. The CDR3 coding sequence is TGTGCCAGCCGGCCCACTCCGAACAATGAGCAGTTCTTC.

This clonotype was recorded at least ten times. The V call is TRBV30, the J call TRBJ2-7, with 8 bases matching TRBD1. This CDR3 is built from 13 residues. CDR1 is GTSNPN and CDR2 is SVGIG in the germline V gene (reference sequence). After removal of 2 bases from V and 1 base from J, the junction contained 1 base not matched to a gene. DNA for the CDR3: TGTGCCTGGAGTCGGACAGGGTCCTACGAGCAGTACTTC. Translation: CAWSRTGSYEQYF.

This clonotype was counted between two and nine times. The chain combines TRBV29-1 with TRBJ2-7, with 15 bases that match TRBD2. The CDR3 spans 15 residues. Trimming took 6 bases from V and 0 from J; bases not matched to a gene: 3. Per germline, CDR1 SQVTM and CDR2 ANQGSEA. CDR3: CSVMGLAGGSYEQYF. For the CDR3, the DNA is TGCAGCGTCATGGGACTAGCGGGAGGCTCCTACGAGCAGTACTTC.

This clonotype occurred many times. This chain uses TRBV28 with TRBJ2-7; 8 bases match TRBD2. CDR3 length equals 16 residues. Germline assignment: CDR1 MDHEN and CDR2 SYDVKM. V gave up 7 bases and J gave up 2 bases; unmatched junction bases: 13. This chain's CDR3 is CASTTISGSAAYEQYF. As DNA, the CDR3 is TGTGCCAGCACCACTATCAGCGGGAGCGCGGCCTACGAGCAGTACTTC.

This clonotype has more than one count but fewer than ten. The junction shows a germline mismatch at one end, possibly a read error. The rearrangement joins TRBV29-1 to TRBJ2-5; 11 bases match TRBD1. In germline, CDR1 is SQVTM, CDR2 ANQGSEA. CDR3 length equals 13 residues. The CDR3 nucleotides read TGCAGCGGTGGACAGGGGGCGAAGGAGACCCAGTGCTTC. This encodes CSGGQGAKETQCF. The full variable domain, with the rest looked up from reference TRBV29-1 and TRBJ2-5, is SAVISQKPSRDICQRGTSLTIQCQVDSQVTMMFWYRQQPGQSLTLIATANQGSEATYESGFVIDKFPISRPNLTFSTLTVSNMSPEDSSIYLCSGGQGAKETQCFGPGTRLLVL.

This clonotype was seen repeatedly, ten times or more. V is TRBV6-1 and J is TRBJ2-5; the match to TRBD1 covers 7 bases. This CDR3 comprises 14 residues. Germline V gene data show CDR1 as MNHNS and CDR2 as SASEGT. The V segment lost 6 bases and the J segment 2 bases; nucleotides outside the gene matches: 6. The CDR3 region has the DNA TGTGCCAGCAGGGAACAGGGGAGACAAGAGACCCAGTACTTC. It codes for CASREQGRQETQYF.

This clonotype was counted only a few times. In DNA form, the CDR3 reads TGTGCCTGGAGTTCCGGGACAGGGGTGGAATTGACCCAGTACTTC. It is translated as CAWSSGTGVELTQYF. The chain employs TRBV30 and TRBJ2-5, with 10 bases identical to TRBD1. J lost 7 bases, V lost 2 bases, and 10 bases had no gene match. The germline V gene encodes CDR1 GTSNPN and CDR2 SVGIG (reference sequence). The CDR3 runs to 15 residues. Complete variable domain (other parts from reference TRBV30 and TRBJ2-5): SQTIHQWPATLVQPVGSPLSLECTVEGTSNPNLYWYRQAAGRGLQLLFYSVGIGQISSEVPQNLSASRPQDRQFILSSKKLLLSDSGFYLCAWSSGTGVELTQYFGPGTRLLVL.

This clonotype was seen ten or more times. The genes are TRBV27 and TRBJ1-2; maybe TRBD1 (6 bases). V was clipped by 5 bases and J by 3 bases, with 13 bases between them. The CDR3 is 14 residues long. The germline gives CDR1 MNHEY, CDR2 SMNVEV (reference sequence). The CDR3 protein is CASSKQGGDYGYTF. In nucleotides, the CDR3 is TGTGCCAGCAGTAAACAGGGAGGAGACTATGGCTACACCTTC.

This clonotype was recorded many times. The rearrangement uses TRBV5-1 and TRBJ2-7; 8 bases are shared with TRBD1. V shed 4 bases, J shed 5 bases, and the junction held 5 bases outside the gene matches. CDR3 size: 13 residues. Germline V gene sequence: CDR1 SGHRS, CDR2 YFSETQ. In DNA, the CDR3 is TGCGCCAGCAGCCGCCCAGGGGGCCACGAGCAGTACTTC. Translation: CASSRPGGHEQYF. Filled out from reference TRBV5-1 and TRBJ2-7, the complete variable domain reads KAGVTQTPRYLIKTRGQQVTLSCSPISGHRSVSWYQQTPGQGLQFLFEYFSETQRNKGNFPGRFSGRQFSNSRSEMNVSTLELGDSALYLCASSRPGGHEQYFGPGTRLTVT.

This clonotype has at least ten counts. The rearrangement links TRBV7-2 to TRBJ1-2; 10 bases are shared with TRBD1. The CDR3 is made up of 18 amino acids. Germline loops: CDR1 SGHTA, CDR2 FQGNSA. The ends lost 5 bases at V and 3 bases at J; junction bases unmatched: 15. CDR3: CASSTRDRGFLRDYGYTF. The CDR3 DNA reads TGTGCCAGCAGCACCCGGGACAGGGGTTTTCTGAGGGACTATGGCTACACCTTC. The full variable domain, with the rest looked up from reference TRBV7-2 and TRBJ1-2, is GAGVSQSPSNKVTEKGKDVELRCDPISGHTALYWYRQSLGQGLEFLIYFQGNSAPDKSGLPSDRFSAERTGGSVSTLTIQRTQQEDSAVYLCASSTRDRGFLRDYGYTFGSGTRLTVV.

This clonotype was picked up many times. This sequence joins TRBV7-2 and TRBJ2-1; TRBD2 matches at 8 bases. The V and J ends lost 5 bases and 2 bases, in that order; junction bases with no gene match: 5. CDR3 length: 15 residues. Germline-derived CDR1 and CDR2 are SGHTA and FQGNSA. The CDR3 DNA reads as TGTGCCAGCAGCGTTAGCGGGACCCCCTACAATGAGCAGTTCTTC. This encodes CASSVSGTPYNEQFF.

This clonotype was recorded many times. The V and J genes are TRBV5-1 and TRBJ2-5, with TRBD2 matching 9 bases. The CDR3 covers 14 residues. The V and J ends lost 4 bases and 3 bases, in that order; junction bases with no gene match: 4. Germline loops: CDR1 SGHRS, CDR2 YFSETQ. The CDR3 region is CASSISGSEETQYF. CDR3 bases: TGCGCCAGCAGCATTAGCGGGAGTGAAGAGACCCAGTACTTC.

This clonotype showed up just a few times. The chain links TRBV9 to TRBJ2-7; 10 positions match TRBD2. The CDR3 length is 13 residues. The germline V gene has CDR1 SGDLS and CDR2 YYNGEE. The junction had 1 base not matched to a gene; V was cut back by 0 bases and J by 7 bases. The CDR3 is CASSVGTSGEQYF. In DNA form, the CDR3 reads TGTGCCAGCAGCGTAGGGACTAGCGGAGAGCAGTACTTC.

The chain has TRBV7-9 and TRBJ2-1; D may correspond to TRBD1 or TRBD2 (6 bases each). CDR1 is SEHNR, CDR2 FQNEAQ, per germline (reference sequence). Trimming removed 1 base from V and 11 bases from J, with 36 bases in between. The CDR3 length is 21 residues. In DNA form, the CDR3 reads TGTGCCAGCAGCTTAGAGCCTCGGGGGCCTTTTGGATTAGCGGTGCCAGGGAAGCAGTTCTTC. This translates into CASSLEPRGPFGLAVPGKQFF.